This T cell receptor beta chain was obtained from a study of T cells in Graves' hyperthyroidism and ophthalmopathy. The CDR3 is 12 residues long. V was cut by 5 bases and J by 7 bases, with 14 bases left in between. Germline assignment: CDR1 DFQATT and CDR2 SNEGSKA (reference sequence). Amplification targeted TCR beta CDR3 regions from RNA transcripts. Carried out on the TCR CDR3, a first-round RT-PCR used the HTBI primer set. In TCRdb, the multiplex PCR reads were re-called with MiXCR into one record per CDR3 protein. Among some 560,000 distinct CDR3 sequences listed, approximately 14% were seen once. This clonotype appeared many times. Its cognate antigen is unknown. Not enrolled were patients with uncontrolled infection, other autoimmune disease, pregnancy or lactation. Each diagnosis was grounded in clinical symptoms, serum thyroxine and TRAb, thyroid ultrasound, and orbital computed tomography.

General observations from the study: Progression to ophthalmopathy was predicted a median of roughly 6.8 months early. Blood samples included most of the expanded thyroid clonotypes exceeding 0.001.

This clonotype was obtained from a woman in her thirties with Graves' hyperthyroidism. The V and J genes are TRBV20-1 and TRBJ1-1; the D gene is possibly TRBD1 (5 bases). The sequencing input was blood. For the CDR3, the DNA is TGCAGTGCTCCGGGACGGTCCGGTGAAGCTTTCTTT. Translating it yields CSAPGRSGEAFF.